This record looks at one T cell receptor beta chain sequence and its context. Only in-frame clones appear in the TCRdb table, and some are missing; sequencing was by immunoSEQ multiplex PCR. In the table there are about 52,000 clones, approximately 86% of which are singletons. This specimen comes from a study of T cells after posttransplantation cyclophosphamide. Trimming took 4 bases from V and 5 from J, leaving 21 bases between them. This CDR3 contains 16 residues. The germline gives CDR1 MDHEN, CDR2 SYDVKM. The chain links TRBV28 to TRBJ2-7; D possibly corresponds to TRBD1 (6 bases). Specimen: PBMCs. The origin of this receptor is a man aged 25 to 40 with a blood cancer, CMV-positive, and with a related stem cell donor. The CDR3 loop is CASSSPHYRVSDEQYF. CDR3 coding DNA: TGTGCCAGCAGTTCACCCCACTACAGGGTGTCGGACGAGCAGTACTTC.